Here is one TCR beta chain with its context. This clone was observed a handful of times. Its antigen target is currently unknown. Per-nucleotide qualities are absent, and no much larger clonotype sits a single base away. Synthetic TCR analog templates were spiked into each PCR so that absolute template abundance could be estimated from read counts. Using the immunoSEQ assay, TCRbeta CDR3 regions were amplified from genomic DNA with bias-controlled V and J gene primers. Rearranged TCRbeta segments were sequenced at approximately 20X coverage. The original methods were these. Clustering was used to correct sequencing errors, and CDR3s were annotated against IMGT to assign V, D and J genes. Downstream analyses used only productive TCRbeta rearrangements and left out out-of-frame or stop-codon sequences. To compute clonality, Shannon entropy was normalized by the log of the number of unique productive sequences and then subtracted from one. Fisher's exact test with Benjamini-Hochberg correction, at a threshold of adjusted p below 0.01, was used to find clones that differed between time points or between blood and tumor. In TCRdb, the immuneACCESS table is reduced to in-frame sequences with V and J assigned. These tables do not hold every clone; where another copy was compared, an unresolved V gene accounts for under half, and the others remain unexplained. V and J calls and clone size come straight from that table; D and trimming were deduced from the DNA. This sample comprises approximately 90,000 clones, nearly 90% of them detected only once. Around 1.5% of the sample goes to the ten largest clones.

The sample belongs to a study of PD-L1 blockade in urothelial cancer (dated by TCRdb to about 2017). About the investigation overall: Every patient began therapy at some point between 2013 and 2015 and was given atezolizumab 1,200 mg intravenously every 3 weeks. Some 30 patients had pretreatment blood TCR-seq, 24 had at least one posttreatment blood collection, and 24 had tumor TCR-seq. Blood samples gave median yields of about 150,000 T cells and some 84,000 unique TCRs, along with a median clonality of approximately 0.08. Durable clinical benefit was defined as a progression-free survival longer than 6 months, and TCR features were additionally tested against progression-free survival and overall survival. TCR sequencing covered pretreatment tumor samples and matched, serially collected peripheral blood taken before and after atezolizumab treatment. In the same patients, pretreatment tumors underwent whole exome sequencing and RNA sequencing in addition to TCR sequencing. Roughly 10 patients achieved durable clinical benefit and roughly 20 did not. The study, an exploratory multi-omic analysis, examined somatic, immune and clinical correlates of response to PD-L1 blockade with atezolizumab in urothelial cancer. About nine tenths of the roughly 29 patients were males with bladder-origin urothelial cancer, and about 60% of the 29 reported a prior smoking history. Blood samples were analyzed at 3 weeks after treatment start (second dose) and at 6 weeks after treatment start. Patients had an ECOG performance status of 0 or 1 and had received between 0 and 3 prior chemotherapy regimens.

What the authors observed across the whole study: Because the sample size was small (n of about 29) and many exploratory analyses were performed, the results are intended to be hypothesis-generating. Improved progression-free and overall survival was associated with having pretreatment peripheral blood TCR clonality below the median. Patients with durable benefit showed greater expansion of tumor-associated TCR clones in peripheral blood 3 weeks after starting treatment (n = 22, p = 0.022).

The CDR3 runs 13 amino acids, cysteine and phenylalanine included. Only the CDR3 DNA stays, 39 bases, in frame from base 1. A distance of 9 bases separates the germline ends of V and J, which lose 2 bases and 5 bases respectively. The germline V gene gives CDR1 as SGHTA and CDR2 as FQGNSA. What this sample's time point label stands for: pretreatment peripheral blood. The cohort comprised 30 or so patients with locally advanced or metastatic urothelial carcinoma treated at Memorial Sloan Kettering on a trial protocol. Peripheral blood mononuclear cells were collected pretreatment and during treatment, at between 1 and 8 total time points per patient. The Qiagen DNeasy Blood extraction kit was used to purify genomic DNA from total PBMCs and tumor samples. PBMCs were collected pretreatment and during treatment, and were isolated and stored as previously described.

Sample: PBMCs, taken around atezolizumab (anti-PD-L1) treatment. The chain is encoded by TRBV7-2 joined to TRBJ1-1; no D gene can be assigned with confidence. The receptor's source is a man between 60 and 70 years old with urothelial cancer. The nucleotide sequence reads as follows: TGTGCCAGCAGCTTAACTCCGTATACTGAAGCTTTCTTT. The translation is CASSLTPYTEAFF.